The sequence of this TCR beta chain was determined in a study of T cells after yellow fever vaccination (dated by TCRdb to between 2018 and 2021). In terms of the full investigation: Libraries from fractions with low cell numbers were prepared with the SMART-Seq v4 Ultra Low Input RNA kit. Two healthy male donors, one aged 18 to 30 and one aged 30 to 40 years, made up the cohort. To track T-cell clones before and after primary and booster YFV17D yellow fever vaccination, bulk TCR alpha and beta repertoires were sequenced longitudinally. Bulk PBMC replicates and cell subsets were isolated from blood drawn at multiple timepoints before and after both primary and secondary immunization.

Sample treatment or condition, as interpreted from the label and publication: live attenuated yellow fever vaccine strain. At every blood-draw timepoint, two biological replicates of bulk PBMCs were collected. PBMCs were isolated from peripheral blood using a standard Ficoll-Paque protocol. TriZol was used to extract RNA from bulk PBMCs, from CD4 and CD8 fractions, and from dextramer-positive and dextramer-negative fractions. A word on this clonotype: Its antigen specificity is not known. Base qualities were left out, and no much larger clone turns up one base away.

Study-wide conclusions, independent of this receptor: After the booster, most clones that had expanded after primary vaccination were detected again (about 95% of CD4 and around nine tenths of CD8), suggesting broad maintenance of memory. Because only a couple of donors were included in the study, the extent to which the findings can be generalized is limited. Computational filtering was needed because FACS-sorted repertoires could contain abundant contaminating clonotypes from the bulk population. The secondary T-cell response was weaker than the primary response but faster, peaking on day 5 instead of day 15. A small share of clonotypes was detected in both CD4 and CD8 compartments, with the overlap likely arising from convergent recombination.

Sequenced on an Illumina NovaSeq 6000. Synthesis of TCR cDNA relied on 5'RACE template switching, a step that introduced a universal primer site along with unique molecular identifiers. Priming for cDNA synthesis came from both the TCR alpha and TCR beta constant segments. Library amplification used two PCR steps, and the second PCR step added sample barcodes and sequencing adapters. Sequencing of the libraries was done on either Illumina HiSeq 2500 (2x100 bp) or NovaSeq (2x150 bp). Turning to the authors' computational methods: MIGEC was used to demultiplex reads and collapse the reads into UMI consensus sequences, and MiXCR was used for V(D)J alignment. Clonotypes responding to the vaccine were identified with edgeR on replicate PBMC samples, with the criteria of FDR below 0.01 and a log2 fold change above 5 up to day 15. Each bulk clonotype was labeled CD4 or CD8 based on which sequenced repertoire, CD4 or CD8, contained the clonotype at higher abundance. The raw public reads went through TCRdb reprocessing: fastp at Q25, MiXCR clone calling, in-frame beta chains kept. Here each entry gathers all rows of one CDR3 protein and keeps the most common genes and DNA. These V and J calls are TCRdb output, not the study's own analysis. The sample contains roughly 350,000 distinct CDR3 sequences, approximately 4% of them found a single time. Roughly 25% of the sample comes from the top ten.

The receptor comes from a man younger than 35 who received the YFV17D yellow fever vaccine. Specimen: PBMCs, collected 5 days after the yellow fever booster vaccination.

The CDR3 protein sequence reads: CASSQDGTGTYEQYF. The nucleotide sequence is given as TGTGCCAGCAGCCAAGATGGGACAGGAACCTACGAGCAGTACTTC. The chain links TRBV3-1 with TRBJ2-7; 8 nucleotides in the junction match TRBD1. V is trimmed back by 0 bases and J by 2 bases, and the junction contains 3 bases that no gene match accounts for. Taken from cysteine to phenylalanine, the CDR3 has 15 residues. CDR3 DNA only is kept here, 45 bases in frame from base 1. The germline V gene (reference sequence) provides CDR1 LGHDT and CDR2 YNNKEL.